This TCR beta chain was identified during a study of T-cell reconstitution after alpha-beta-depleted transplantation in children. Per the germline V gene, CDR1 is DFQATT and CDR2 is SNEGSKA (reference sequence). The length of the CDR3 is 16 residues. V lost 6 bases to trimming and J lost 4 bases; unmatched junction nucleotides: 9. The study's findings and limits: By one year post-transplant, T-cell counts and diversity largely arose from T cells that were newly produced.

Unique molecular identifiers were used to barcode this TCRbeta library. In TCRdb, the PCR reads were re-called with MiXCR into one record per CDR3 protein. This table has a few hundred thousand distinct CDR3 sequences, about an eighth appearing once. This clonotype showed up just once. The antigen is unknown. This receptor was identified in a male patient younger than 18 who had a stem cell transplant for acute myeloid leukemia, so the T cells may come from the graft donor. Specimen: PBMCs, mostly from graft donor cells, collected 360 days after TCRalphabeta/CD19-depleted stem cell transplant. The chain links TRBV20-1 to TRBJ2-7; 16 nucleotides match TRBD2. DNA of the CDR3: TGCAGTGCAACCGGGACTAGCGGGAGGGCCAGGTACGAGCAGTACTTC. Encoded protein: CSATGTSGRARYEQYF.